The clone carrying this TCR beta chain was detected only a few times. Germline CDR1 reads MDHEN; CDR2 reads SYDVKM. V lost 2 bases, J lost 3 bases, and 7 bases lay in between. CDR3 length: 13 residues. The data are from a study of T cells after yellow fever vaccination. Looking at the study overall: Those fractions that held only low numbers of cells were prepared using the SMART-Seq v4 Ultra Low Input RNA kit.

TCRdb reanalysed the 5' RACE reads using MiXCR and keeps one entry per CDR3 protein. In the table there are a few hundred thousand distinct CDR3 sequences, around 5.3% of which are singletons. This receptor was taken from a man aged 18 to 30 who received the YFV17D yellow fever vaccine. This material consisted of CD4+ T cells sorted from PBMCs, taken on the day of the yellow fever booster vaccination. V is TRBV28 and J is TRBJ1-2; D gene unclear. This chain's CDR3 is CASSLGMDYGYTF. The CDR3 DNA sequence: TGTGCCAGCAGTTTAGGGATGGACTATGGCTACACCTTC.